This T cell receptor (beta chain) was identified during a study of shared clonotypes between healthy human individuals. The V gene's germline CDR1 is SGHDT and CDR2 YYEEEE. Deletions cut 3 bases from V and 7 bases from J, with 13 bases between. This CDR3 contains 13 residues. The table came from immunoSEQ multiplex PCR; TCRdb's copy has only in-frame clones and leaves some out. The sample yields hundreds of thousands of clones, around 73% seen once. This clone turned up a few times. Naive CD4+ cells were CD45RA-selected; the remaining cells were memory. The sequenced material came from memory CD4+ T cells sorted from blood. Subset meaning: CD45RA-negative fraction. This rearrangement joins TRBV5-6 to TRBJ2-5; unclear D gene. The source is a woman in her twenties or thirties in good health. CDR3 sequence (DNA): TGTGCCAGCAGCTCCAGGTTAGCCGGGACCCAGTACTTC. It yields the protein CASSSRLAGTQYF.